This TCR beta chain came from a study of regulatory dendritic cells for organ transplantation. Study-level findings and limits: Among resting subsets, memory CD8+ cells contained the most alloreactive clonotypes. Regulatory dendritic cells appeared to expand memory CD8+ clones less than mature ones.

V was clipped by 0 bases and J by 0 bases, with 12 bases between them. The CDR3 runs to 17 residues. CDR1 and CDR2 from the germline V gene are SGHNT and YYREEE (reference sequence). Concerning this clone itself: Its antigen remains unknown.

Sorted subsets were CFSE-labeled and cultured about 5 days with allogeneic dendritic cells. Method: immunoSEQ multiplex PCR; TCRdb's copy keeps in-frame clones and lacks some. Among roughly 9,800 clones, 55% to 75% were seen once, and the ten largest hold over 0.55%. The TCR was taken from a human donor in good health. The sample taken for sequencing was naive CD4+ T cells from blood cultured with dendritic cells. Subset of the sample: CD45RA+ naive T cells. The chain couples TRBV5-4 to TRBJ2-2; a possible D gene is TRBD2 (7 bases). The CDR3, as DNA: TGTGCCAGCAGCTTGGCGGGGGGCAGCGCGAACACCGGGGAGCTGTTTTTT. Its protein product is CASSLAGGSANTGELFF.